Below, 24 T cell receptor beta chains from the same sample are listed, as sequenced in a study of T-cell reconstitution after alpha-beta-depleted transplantation in children. TCRbeta library preparation incorporated unique molecular identifiers. MiXCR, run by TCRdb on the PCR reads, gives a single entry per CDR3 protein. The sample has some 220,000 distinct CDR3 sequences, 11% seen once. The source was PBMCs, collected before TCRalphabeta/CD19-depleted stem cell transplant. These receptors were collected from a child younger than two with acute myeloid leukemia, due to receive a stem cell transplant.

This clonotype turned up a few times. The chain employs TRBV18 and TRBJ1-1, with TRBD1 matching 7 bases. The CDR3 extends over 12 amino acids. V dropped 3 bases and J dropped 11; count of bases not matched to a gene: 6. In germline, CDR1 is KGHSH, CDR2 LQKENI. As DNA, the CDR3 is TGTGCCAGCTCACCCTACGACAGGGTGGCTTTCTTT. Protein product: CASSPYDRVAFF.

There are many counts of this clonotype. The CDR3 reads CSARLIRAGGYNEQFF. The DNA of the CDR3 is TGCAGTGCTAGATTGATTCGAGCGGGAGGCTACAATGAGCAGTTCTTC. The chain employs TRBV20-1 and TRBJ2-1; 9 bases are shared with TRBD2. The CDR3 is 16 amino acids. CDR1 and CDR2 from the germline V gene are DFQATT and SNEGSKA (reference sequence). Trimming took 2 bases from V and 3 from J; bases not matched to a gene: 8.

This clonotype has a handful of counts. The chain recombines TRBV3-1 with TRBJ2-1; TRBD2 aligns across 12 bases. Unmatched junction bases numbered 0, after V lost 2 bases and J lost 7 bases. This CDR3 spans 14 amino acids. CDR1 and CDR2 (germline): LGHDT, YNNKEL (reference sequence). Here the CDR3 DNA reads TGTGCCAGCAGCCAACTAGCGGGAGGGAATGAGCAGTTCTTC. Protein sequence: CASSQLAGGNEQFF.

The table lists this clonotype with many counts. V usage is TRBV19 and J usage is TRBJ1-2, with D uncertain. The CDR3 length is 13 residues. The V and J ends lost 4 bases and 1 base respectively, with 7 bases between them. CDR1 and CDR2 (germline): LNHDA, SQIVND (reference sequence). CDR3 DNA sequence: TGTGCCAGTAGTAGCTACGGTAACTATGGCTACACCTTC. Translated, it gives CASSSYGNYGYTF.

The chain couples TRBV2 to TRBJ1-6, with D tentatively TRBD1 (5 bases). Trimming removed 6 bases at V and 6 bases at J, with 18 bases between. Looked up from germline, CDR1 is SNHLY and CDR2 is FYNNEI. CDR3 length: 16 residues. As DNA, the CDR3 is TGTGCCAGCAGAAACAGGCCCCCAAGCGGTAATTCACCCCTCCACTTT. Translating gives CASRNRPPSGNSPLHF.

This clonotype occurred many times. The J gene is TRBJ2-1, the V gene TRBV6-1; D is perhaps TRBD2 (5 bases). In germline, CDR1 is MNHNS, CDR2 SASEGT. V shed 5 bases and J shed 9 bases, with 11 bases lying between them. The CDR3 sequence is 12 residues long. The CDR3 region is CASSILVGEQFF. CDR3 in DNA: TGTGCCAGCAGTATACTAGTTGGTGAGCAGTTCTTC.

In its sample, this clonotype was seen many times. V gene TRBV5-1 combines with J gene TRBJ2-1; D gene unclear. Trimming took 6 bases from V and 9 from J, leaving 19 bases between them. Germline CDR1 SGHRS, CDR2 YFSETQ. The CDR3 sequence is 14 residues long. CDR3 DNA sequence: TGCGCCAGCACGGGTAGACCCCCCGGCTTTGAGCAGTTCTTC. Translating it yields CASTGRPPGFEQFF.

This clonotype was found many times. CDR3: CASSQAPASYNEQFF. In nucleotides, the CDR3 is TGTGCCAGCAGCCAAGCGCCCGCCTCCTACAATGAGCAGTTCTTC. This rearrangement joins TRBV3-1 to TRBJ2-1; no reliable D call. V lost 1 base, J lost 0 bases, and 7 bases lay in between. The germline V gene encodes CDR1 LGHDT and CDR2 YNNKEL (reference sequence). This CDR3 region has 15 residues.

About this clonotype: This may be a read error, as it is one base from a much larger clone. Lacking the conserved final phenylalanine or tryptophan, this CDR3 likely reflects a read error. The chain uses TRBV11-1 and TRBJ2-7; 14 bases are shared with TRBD2. The CDR3 loop spans 18 amino acids. With V trimmed by 4 bases and J by 5 bases, 13 bases remained unmatched. The germline V gene encodes CDR1 SGHAT and CDR2 FQDESV (reference sequence). Here the CDR3 DNA reads TGTGCCAGCAGCTCGCTTTGGGGACTAGCGGGAGAAAGGGACGAGCAGTACTCC. It yields the protein CASSSLWGLAGERDEQYS.

Note on this clonotype: One junction end does not reproduce the germline sequence, and a read error may be involved. The rearrangement joins TRBV4-2 to TRBJ2-3; D gene unclear. This CDR3 comprises 13 residues. CDR1 LGHNA and CDR2 YNFKEQ come from the germline V gene. CDR3 protein: CANSQDPGGTQYF. In DNA form, the CDR3 reads TGTGCCAACAGCCAAGATCCGGGTGGTACGCAGTATTTT.

Many counts were recorded for this clonotype. V gene TRBV5-1 combines with J gene TRBJ2-3; tentatively, D is TRBD2 (6 bases). The V end was cut by 4 bases, the J end by 0 bases, with 9 bases between. The CDR3 length is 14 residues. Germline CDR1 reads SGHRS; CDR2 reads YFSETQ. The DNA for the CDR3 is TGCGCCAGCAGCGCGGGGACTAGCACAGATACGCAGTATTTT. As protein: CASSAGTSTDTQYF.

This clonotype showed up many times. J is TRBJ2-7 and V is TRBV3-1, with 9 nucleotides matching TRBD2. Germline trimming cut 4 bases from V and 3 bases from J; bases unmatched to any gene: 10. In germline, CDR1 is LGHDT, CDR2 YNNKEL (reference sequence). The CDR3 is 16 residues long. The CDR3 DNA is TGTGCCAGCAGCCGCCTCGGAGAACTAGCGGGCTACGAGCAGTACTTC. It specifies CASSRLGELAGYEQYF.

This clonotype has a count of ten or more. The rearrangement uses TRBV5-1 and TRBJ1-4, with D tentatively TRBD1 (6 bases). CDR3 length equals 14 residues. Trimming took 0 bases from V and 5 from J, leaving 8 bases between them. Germline V gene data show CDR1 as SGHRS and CDR2 as YFSETQ. The CDR3 reads CASSLDTGNEKLFF. The CDR3 bases are TGCGCCAGCAGCTTGGACACAGGGAATGAAAAACTGTTTTTT.

In this sample, this clonotype turned up a few times. The V gene is TRBV5-1, the J gene TRBJ2-7; D may match TRBD1 or TRBD2 (5 bases each). The V end was cut by 2 bases, the J end by 0 bases, with 12 bases between. There are 15 residues in the CDR3. In germline, CDR1 is SGHRS, CDR2 YFSETQ. The CDR3 DNA is TGCGCCAGCAGCTTTGCTGGGACCAGCTCCTACGAGCAGTACTTC. As protein: CASSFAGTSSYEQYF.

This clonotype was detected many times. The CDR3 is CSVDVGGRDSPLHF. In DNA form, the CDR3 reads TGCAGCGTTGATGTAGGGGGCAGGGATTCACCCCTCCACTTT. The chain combines TRBV29-1 with TRBJ1-6; 7 bases fit TRBD1. The CDR3 runs to 14 residues. V was clipped by 3 bases and J by 8 bases; unmatched bases: 7. The germline V gene encodes CDR1 SQVTM and CDR2 ANQGSEA. The full variable domain, its missing parts supplied by reference TRBV29-1 and TRBJ1-6, is SAVISQKPSRDICQRGTSLTIQCQVDSQVTMMFWYRQQPGQSLTLIATANQGSEATYESGFVIDKFPISRPNLTFSTLTVSNMSPEDSSIYLCSVDVGGRDSPLHFGNGTRLTVT.

This clonotype has ten or more counts. V and J are TRBV24-1 and TRBJ2-1, with 12 bases that match TRBD2. With 9 bases clipped from V and 0 bases from J, the junction kept 11 bases outside the gene matches. CDR3 length: 18 amino acids. Per the germline V gene, CDR1 is KGHDR and CDR2 is SFDVKD. CDR3 region: CATGGTSGLLSSYNEQFF. The CDR3 DNA is TGTGCCACCGGAGGGACTAGCGGGTTGCTGAGCTCCTACAATGAGCAGTTCTTC.

In this sample, this clonotype turned up many times. This chain uses TRBV29-1 with TRBJ1-1, with D uncertain. The V end was cut by 6 bases, the J end by 12 bases, with 17 bases between. This CDR3 region has 11 residues. Germline V CDR1 and CDR2: SQVTM, ANQGSEA. The CDR3 coding sequence is TGCAGCGTCCGGGTCCTCCAAACAACTTTCTTT. This gives the protein CSVRVLQTTFF.

Ten or more counts support this clonotype. The rearrangement uses TRBV20-1 and TRBJ2-3, with D possibly TRBD2 on 5 matching bases. The germline V gene has CDR1 DFQATT and CDR2 SNEGSKA (reference sequence). V was shortened by 0 bases and J by 4 bases, with 14 bases between the two germline ends. The CDR3 consists of 15 residues. CDR3 DNA: TGCAGTGCTAGAGAGGACTCCCTCGGCGCAGATACGCAGTATTTT. This sequence encodes CSAREDSLGADTQYF.

This clonotype has at least ten counts. This chain links TRBV5-1 with TRBJ1-2, with 12 bases identical to TRBD1. Germline assignment: CDR1 SGHRS and CDR2 YFSETQ. Trimming took 4 bases from V and 4 from J; bases not matched to a gene: 5. This CDR3 comprises 15 residues. CDR3 nucleotide sequence: TGCGCCAGCAGCGCCGGGACAGGGGGCGCCTATGGCTACACCTTC. It specifies CASSAGTGGAYGYTF. The variable domain in full, completed from reference TRBV5-1 and TRBJ1-2, reads KAGVTQTPRYLIKTRGQQVTLSCSPISGHRSVSWYQQTPGQGLQFLFEYFSETQRNKGNFPGRFSGRQFSNSRSEMNVSTLELGDSALYLCASSAGTGGAYGYTFGSGTRLTVV.

The chain carries TRBV7-3 and TRBJ1-5; 7 positions match TRBD1. The CDR3 is 13 residues long. The germline gives CDR1 SGHTA, CDR2 FQGTGA. V lost 5 bases to trimming and J lost 11 bases; unmatched junction nucleotides: 9. In nucleotides, the CDR3 is TGTGCCAGCAGCCTGACAGGGAAACAAGCCCAGCATTTT. This gives the protein CASSLTGKQAQHF.

There are many counts of this clonotype. This chain joins TRBV5-1 and TRBJ2-7; the D gene is possibly TRBD2 (6 bases). V lost 4 bases and J 3 bases, leaving 14 bases between the germline ends. The CDR3 covers 14 residues. In germline, CDR1 is SGHRS, CDR2 YFSETQ. In nucleotides, the CDR3 is TGCGCCAGCAGCGCCGGGACTCAGATCTACGAGCAGTACTTC. It yields the protein CASSAGTQIYEQYF.

A few counts support this clonotype. The chain combines TRBV4-2 with TRBJ1-4; D not certain. CDR1 and CDR2 (germline): LGHNA, YNFKEQ. There are 16 residues in the CDR3. Trimming stripped 1 base from V and 0 bases from J, with 9 bases between. CDR3 DNA: TGTGCCAGCAGCCAAGTGGTGATAGCAACTAATGAAAAACTGTTTTTT. Protein product: CASSQVVIATNEKLFF.

This clonotype occurred many times. The rearrangement links TRBV5-1 to TRBJ2-5, with 9 bases aligning to TRBD2. Trimming removed 0 bases from V and 5 bases from J; junction bases left unmatched: 8. This CDR3 comprises 16 residues. Germline values: CDR1 SGHRS, CDR2 YFSETQ. Written as DNA, the CDR3 is TGCGCCAGCAGCTTGGAGGTAGCGGGAGCCGGGGAGACCCAGTACTTC. Translating gives CASSLEVAGAGETQYF.

This chain links TRBV7-9 with TRBJ1-5; 10 positions agree with TRBD1. V lost 5 bases, J lost 9 bases, and 13 bases stayed unmatched. Germline V gene data show CDR1 as SEHNR and CDR2 as FQNEAQ (reference sequence). The CDR3 extends over 16 amino acids. CDR3 residues: CASSRGTGALWGPQHF. CDR3 nucleotides: TGTGCCAGCAGCCGCGGGACAGGGGCCCTCTGGGGGCCCCAGCATTTT.